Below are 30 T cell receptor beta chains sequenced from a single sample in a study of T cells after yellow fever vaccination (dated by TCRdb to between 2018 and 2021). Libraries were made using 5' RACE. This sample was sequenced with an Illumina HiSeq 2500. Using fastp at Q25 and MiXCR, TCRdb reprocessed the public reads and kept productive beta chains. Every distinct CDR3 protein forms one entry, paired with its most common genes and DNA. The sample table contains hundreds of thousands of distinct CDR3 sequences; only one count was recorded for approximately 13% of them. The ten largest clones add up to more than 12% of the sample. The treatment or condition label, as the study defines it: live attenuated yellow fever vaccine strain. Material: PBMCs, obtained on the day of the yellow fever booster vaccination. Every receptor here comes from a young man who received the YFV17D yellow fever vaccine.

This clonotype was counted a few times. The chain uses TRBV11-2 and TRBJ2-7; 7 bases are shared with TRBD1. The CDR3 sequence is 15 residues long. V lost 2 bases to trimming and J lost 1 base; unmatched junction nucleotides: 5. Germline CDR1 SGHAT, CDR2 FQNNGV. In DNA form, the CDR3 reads TGTGCCAGCAGCTTAACCCAGGGACAGTCCTACGAGCAGTACTTC. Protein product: CASSLTQGQSYEQYF.

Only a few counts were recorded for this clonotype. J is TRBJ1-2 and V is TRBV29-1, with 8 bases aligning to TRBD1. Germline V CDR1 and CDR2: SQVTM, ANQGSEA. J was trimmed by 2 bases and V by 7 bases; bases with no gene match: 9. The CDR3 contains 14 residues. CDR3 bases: TGCAGCGCCCTAGGGACAGGAGAAAACTATGGCTACACCTTC. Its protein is CSALGTGENYGYTF. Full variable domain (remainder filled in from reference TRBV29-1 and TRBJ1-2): SAVISQKPSRDICQRGTSLTIQCQVDSQVTMMFWYRQQPGQSLTLIATANQGSEATYESGFVIDKFPISRPNLTFSTLTVSNMSPEDSSIYLCSALGTGENYGYTFGSGTRLTVV.

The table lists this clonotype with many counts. The CDR3 loop is CATSDRTSGSQELFF. For the CDR3, the DNA is TGTGCCACCAGTGATAGGACTAGCGGGAGCCAGGAGCTGTTTTTT. The chain couples TRBV24-1 to TRBJ2-2; 13 nucleotides agree with TRBD2. This CDR3 has 15 amino acids. Per the germline V gene, CDR1 is KGHDR and CDR2 is SFDVKD. V dropped 3 bases and J dropped 10; count of bases not matched to a gene: 4.

CDR3 nucleotide sequence: TGTGCCAGCAGCTCCCTAGCGGGAGGTGGTACCGGGGAGCTGTTTTTT. Its translation is CASSSLAGGGTGELFF. The chain employs TRBV9 and TRBJ2-2, with 11 bases identical to TRBD2. This CDR3 contains 16 residues. The germline V gene encodes CDR1 SGDLS and CDR2 YYNGEE. Losses at the gene ends were 4 bases for V and 5 bases for J; bases not matched to a gene: 7.

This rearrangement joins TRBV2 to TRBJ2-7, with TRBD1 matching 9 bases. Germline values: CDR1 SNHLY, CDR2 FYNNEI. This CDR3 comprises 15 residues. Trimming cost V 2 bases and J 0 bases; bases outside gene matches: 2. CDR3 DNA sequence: TGTGCCAGCAGTGAAAACAGGGGGCCCTCCTACGAGCAGTACTTC. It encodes CASSENRGPSYEQYF.

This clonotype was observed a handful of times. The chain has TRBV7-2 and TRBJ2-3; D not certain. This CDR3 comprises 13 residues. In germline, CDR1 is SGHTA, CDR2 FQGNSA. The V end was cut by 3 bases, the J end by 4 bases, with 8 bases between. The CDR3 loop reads CASSLGFSDTQYF. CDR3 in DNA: TGTGCCAGCAGCTTGGGGTTTTCAGATACGCAGTATTTT.

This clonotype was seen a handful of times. The CDR3 DNA sequence: TGCGCCAGCAGCTCGGGACATATGAACACTGAAGCTTTCTTT. Amino acid sequence: CASSSGHMNTEAFF. This rearrangement joins TRBV5-1 to TRBJ1-1; weak D call: TRBD1 (6 bases). The CDR3 sequence is 14 residues long. V shed 3 bases and J shed 0 bases, with 9 bases lying between them. Germline values: CDR1 SGHRS, CDR2 YFSETQ. Looking up the rest from reference TRBV5-1 and TRBJ1-1 gives the full variable domain: KAGVTQTPRYLIKTRGQQVTLSCSPISGHRSVSWYQQTPGQGLQFLFEYFSETQRNKGNFPGRFSGRQFSNSRSEMNVSTLELGDSALYLCASSSGHMNTEAFFGQGTRLTVV.

The CDR3 here is CATSGTSRDSYEQYF. The CDR3 nucleotides are TGTGCCACCTCCGGGACTAGCAGAGACTCCTACGAGCAGTACTTC. The chain employs TRBV10-3 and TRBJ2-7; 9 positions agree with TRBD2. There are 15 residues in the CDR3. V shed 10 bases and J 0 bases; nucleotides not matched to a gene: 10. Looked up from germline, CDR1 is ENHRY and CDR2 is SYGVKD.

The CDR3 here is CASSPHATAGAYEQYF. CDR3 sequence (DNA): TGTGCCAGCAGCCCCCACGCGACGGCGGGGGCCTACGAGCAGTACTTC. The chain carries TRBV7-2 and TRBJ2-7, with TRBD2 matching 7 bases. The CDR3 runs to 16 residues. Germline loops: CDR1 SGHTA, CDR2 FQGNSA. Trimming took 5 bases from V and 2 from J; bases not matched to a gene: 12.

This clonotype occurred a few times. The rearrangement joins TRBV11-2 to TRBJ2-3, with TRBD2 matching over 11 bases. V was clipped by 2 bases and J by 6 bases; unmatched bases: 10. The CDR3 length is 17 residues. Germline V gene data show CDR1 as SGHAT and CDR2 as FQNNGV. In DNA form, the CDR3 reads TGTGCCAGCAGCTTAAATTTACTAGCGGGAGTCGGGGATACGCAGTATTTT. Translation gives CASSLNLLAGVGDTQYF.

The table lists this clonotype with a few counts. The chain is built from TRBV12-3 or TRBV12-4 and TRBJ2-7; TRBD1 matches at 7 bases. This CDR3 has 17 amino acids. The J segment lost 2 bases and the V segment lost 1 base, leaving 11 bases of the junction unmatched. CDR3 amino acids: CASSLVVGDRAPYEQYF. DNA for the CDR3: TGTGCCAGCAGTTTAGTTGTCGGAGACAGGGCCCCCTACGAGCAGTACTTC.

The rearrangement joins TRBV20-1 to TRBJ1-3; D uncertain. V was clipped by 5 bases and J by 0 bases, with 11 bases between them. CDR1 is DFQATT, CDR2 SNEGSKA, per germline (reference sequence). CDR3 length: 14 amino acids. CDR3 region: CSAGPSFSGNTIYF. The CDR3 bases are TGCAGTGCTGGACCCAGCTTCTCTGGAAACACCATATATTTT.

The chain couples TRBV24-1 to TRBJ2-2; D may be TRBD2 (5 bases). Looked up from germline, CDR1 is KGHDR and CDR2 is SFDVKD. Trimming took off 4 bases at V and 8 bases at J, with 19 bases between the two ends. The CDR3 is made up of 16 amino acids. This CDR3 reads CATSDSELGRSGELFF. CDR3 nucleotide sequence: TGTGCCACCAGTGACTCTGAACTAGGGCGATCTGGGGAGCTGTTTTTT.

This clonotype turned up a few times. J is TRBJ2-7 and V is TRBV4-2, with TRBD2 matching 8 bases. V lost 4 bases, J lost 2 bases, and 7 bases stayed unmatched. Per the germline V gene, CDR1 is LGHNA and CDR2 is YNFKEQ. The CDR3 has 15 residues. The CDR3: CASSRELAEPYEQYF. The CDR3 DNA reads TGTGCCAGCAGCCGAGAACTAGCGGAGCCCTACGAGCAGTACTTC.

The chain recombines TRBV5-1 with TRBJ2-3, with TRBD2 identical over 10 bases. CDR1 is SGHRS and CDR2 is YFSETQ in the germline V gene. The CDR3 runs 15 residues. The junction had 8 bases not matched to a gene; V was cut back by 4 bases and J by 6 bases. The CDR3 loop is CASSVPSGSRDTQYF. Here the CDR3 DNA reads TGCGCCAGCAGCGTGCCTAGCGGGAGTAGGGATACGCAGTATTTT.

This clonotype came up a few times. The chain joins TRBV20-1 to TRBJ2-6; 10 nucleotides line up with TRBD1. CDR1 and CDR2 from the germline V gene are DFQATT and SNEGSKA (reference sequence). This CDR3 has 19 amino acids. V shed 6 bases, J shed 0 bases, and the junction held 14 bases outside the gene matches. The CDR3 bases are TGCAGTGCCTTGGTGGACAGGGGGTTAGTAGACTCTGGGGCCAACGTCCTGACTTTC. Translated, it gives CSALVDRGLVDSGANVLTF.

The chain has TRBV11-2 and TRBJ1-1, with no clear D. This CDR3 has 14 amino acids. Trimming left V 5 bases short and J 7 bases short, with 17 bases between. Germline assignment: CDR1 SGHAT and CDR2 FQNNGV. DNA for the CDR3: TGTGCCAGCAGCCTCCCCAAGACGAGGGTTGAAGCTTTCTTT. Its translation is CASSLPKTRVEAFF.

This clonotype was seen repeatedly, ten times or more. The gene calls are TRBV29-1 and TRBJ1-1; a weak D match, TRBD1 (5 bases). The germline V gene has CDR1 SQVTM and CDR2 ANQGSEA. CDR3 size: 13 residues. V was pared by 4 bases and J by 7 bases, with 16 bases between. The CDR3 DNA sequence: TGCAGCGTTGCCTATCTTGGGGGGTTTGAAGCTTTCTTT. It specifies CSVAYLGGFEAFF.

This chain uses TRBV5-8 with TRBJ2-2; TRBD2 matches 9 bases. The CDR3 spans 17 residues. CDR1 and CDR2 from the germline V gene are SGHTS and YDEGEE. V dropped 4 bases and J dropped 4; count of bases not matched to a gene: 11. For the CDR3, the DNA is TGTGCCAGCAGCCCGCGGGGGGGGGAAGTCGGCACCGGGGAGCTGTTTTTT. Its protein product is CASSPRGGEVGTGELFF.

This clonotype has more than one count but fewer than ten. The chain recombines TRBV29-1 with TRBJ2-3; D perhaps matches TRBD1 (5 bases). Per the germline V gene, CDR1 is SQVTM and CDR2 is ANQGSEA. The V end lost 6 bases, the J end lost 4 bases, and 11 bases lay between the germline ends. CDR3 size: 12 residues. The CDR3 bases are TGCAGCGTGAGTCAGGGATCAGATACGCAGTATTTT. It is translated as CSVSQGSDTQYF.

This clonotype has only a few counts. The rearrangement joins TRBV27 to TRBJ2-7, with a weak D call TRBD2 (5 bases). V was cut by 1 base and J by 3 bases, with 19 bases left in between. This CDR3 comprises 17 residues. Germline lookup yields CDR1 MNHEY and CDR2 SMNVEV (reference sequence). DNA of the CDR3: TGTGCCAGCAGTTTATATACTAGTGGGTCTATTCGCTACGAGCAGTACTTC. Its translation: CASSLYTSGSIRYEQYF.

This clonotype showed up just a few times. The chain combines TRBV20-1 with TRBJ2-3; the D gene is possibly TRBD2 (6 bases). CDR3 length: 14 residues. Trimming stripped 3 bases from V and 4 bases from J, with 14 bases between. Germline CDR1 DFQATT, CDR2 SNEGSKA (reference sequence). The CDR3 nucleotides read TGCAGTGCTAGCGGTCCCGGGAGATCAGATACGCAGTATTTT. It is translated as CSASGPGRSDTQYF.

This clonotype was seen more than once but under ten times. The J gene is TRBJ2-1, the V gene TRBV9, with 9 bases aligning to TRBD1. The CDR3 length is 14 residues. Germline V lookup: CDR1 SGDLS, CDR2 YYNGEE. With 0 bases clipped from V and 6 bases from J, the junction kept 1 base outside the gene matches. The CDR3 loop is CASSVGDRVNEQFF. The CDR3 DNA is TGTGCCAGCAGCGTAGGGGACAGGGTCAATGAGCAGTTCTTC.

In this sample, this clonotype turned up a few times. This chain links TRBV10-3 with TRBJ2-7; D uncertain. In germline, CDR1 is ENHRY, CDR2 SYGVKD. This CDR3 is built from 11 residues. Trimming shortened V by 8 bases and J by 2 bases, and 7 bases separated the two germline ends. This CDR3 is CAIASAYEQYF. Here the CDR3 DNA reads TGTGCCATCGCCTCGGCCTACGAGCAGTACTTC.

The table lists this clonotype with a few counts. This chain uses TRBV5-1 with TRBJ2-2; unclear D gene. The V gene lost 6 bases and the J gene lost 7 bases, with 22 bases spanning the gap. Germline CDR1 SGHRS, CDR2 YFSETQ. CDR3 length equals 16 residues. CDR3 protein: CASKWMLTSTGGELFF. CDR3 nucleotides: TGCGCCAGCAAATGGATGCTGACCTCTACGGGCGGGGAGCTGTTTTTT.

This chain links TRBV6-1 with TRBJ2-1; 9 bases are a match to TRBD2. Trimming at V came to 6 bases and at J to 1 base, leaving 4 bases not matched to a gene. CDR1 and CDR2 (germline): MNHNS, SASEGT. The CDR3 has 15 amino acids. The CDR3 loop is CASRASGTSYNEQFF. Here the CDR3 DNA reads TGTGCCAGCAGGGCTAGCGGGACATCCTACAATGAGCAGTTCTTC.

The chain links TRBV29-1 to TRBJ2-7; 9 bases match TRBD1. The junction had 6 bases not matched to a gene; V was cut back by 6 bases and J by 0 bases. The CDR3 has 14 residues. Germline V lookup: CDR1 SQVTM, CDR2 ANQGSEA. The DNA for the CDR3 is TGCAGCGTAACCGGGACAGGGCTCTCCTACGAGCAGTACTTC. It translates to CSVTGTGLSYEQYF.

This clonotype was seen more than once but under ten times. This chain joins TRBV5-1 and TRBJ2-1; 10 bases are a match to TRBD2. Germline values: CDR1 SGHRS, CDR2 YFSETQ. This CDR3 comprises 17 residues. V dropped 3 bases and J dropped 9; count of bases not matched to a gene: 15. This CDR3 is CASSSALASGRSSEQFF. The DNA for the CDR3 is TGCGCCAGCAGCTCGGCCCTGGCTAGCGGGAGATCATCTGAGCAGTTCTTC.

The CDR3: CSVEGVGQPDTQYF. In DNA form, the CDR3 reads TGCAGCGTTGAAGGGGTTGGGCAGCCAGATACGCAGTATTTT. This chain uses TRBV29-1 with TRBJ2-3; the D is unclear. The CDR3 is 14 amino acids. The germline V and J ends were trimmed by 1 base and 4 bases, with 12 bases remaining between them. CDR1 and CDR2 from the germline V gene are SQVTM and ANQGSEA.

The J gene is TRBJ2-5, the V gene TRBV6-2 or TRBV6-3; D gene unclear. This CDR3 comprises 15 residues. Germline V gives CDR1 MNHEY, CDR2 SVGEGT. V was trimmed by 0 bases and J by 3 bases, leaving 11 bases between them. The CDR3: CASSYSTTVKETQYF. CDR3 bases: TGTGCCAGCAGTTACTCGACGACGGTCAAAGAGACCCAGTACTTC.